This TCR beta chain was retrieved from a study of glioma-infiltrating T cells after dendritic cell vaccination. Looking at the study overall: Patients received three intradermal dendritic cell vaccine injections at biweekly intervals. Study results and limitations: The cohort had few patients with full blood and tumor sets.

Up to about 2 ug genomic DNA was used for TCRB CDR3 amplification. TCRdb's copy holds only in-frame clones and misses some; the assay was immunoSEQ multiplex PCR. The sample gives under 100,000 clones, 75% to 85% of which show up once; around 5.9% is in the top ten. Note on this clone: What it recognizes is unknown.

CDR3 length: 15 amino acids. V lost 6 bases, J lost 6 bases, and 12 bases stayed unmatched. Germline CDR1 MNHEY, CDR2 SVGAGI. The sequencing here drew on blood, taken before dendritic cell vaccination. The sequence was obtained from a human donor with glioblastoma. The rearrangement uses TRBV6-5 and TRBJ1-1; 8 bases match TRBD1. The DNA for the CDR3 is TGTGCCAGCAGCAGAGCAGGGGGCGTTGGAGCTGAAGCTTTCTTT. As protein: CASSRAGGVGAEAFF.